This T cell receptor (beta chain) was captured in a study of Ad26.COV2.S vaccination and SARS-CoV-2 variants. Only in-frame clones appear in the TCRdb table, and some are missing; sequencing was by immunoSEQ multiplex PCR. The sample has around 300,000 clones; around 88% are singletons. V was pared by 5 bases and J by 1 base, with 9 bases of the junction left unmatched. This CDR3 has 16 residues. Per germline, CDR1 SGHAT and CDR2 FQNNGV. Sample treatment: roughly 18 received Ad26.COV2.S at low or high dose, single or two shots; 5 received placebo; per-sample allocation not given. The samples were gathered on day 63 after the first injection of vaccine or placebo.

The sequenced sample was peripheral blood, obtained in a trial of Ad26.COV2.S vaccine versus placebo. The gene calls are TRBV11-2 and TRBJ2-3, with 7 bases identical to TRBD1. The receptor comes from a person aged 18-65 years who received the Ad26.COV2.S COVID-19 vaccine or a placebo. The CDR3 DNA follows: TGTGCCAGCAGCACGGGACAGCGCTACCGCACAGATACGCAGTATTTT. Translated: CASSTGQRYRTDTQYF. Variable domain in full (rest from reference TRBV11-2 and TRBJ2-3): EAGVAQSPRYKIIEKRQSVAFWCNPISGHATLYWYQQILGQGPKLLIQFQNNGVVDDSQLPKDRFSAERLKGVDSTLKIQPAKLEDSAVYLCASSTGQRYRTDTQYFGPGTRLTVL.